This passage covers 7 T cell receptor beta chains from one sample sequenced in a study of shared clonotypes between healthy human individuals. Terminally differentiated effector memory CD45RA+ cells were excluded by CCR7 positive selection of CD45RO-negative cells. Profiled with immunoSEQ multiplex PCR; TCRdb holds only in-frame clones, not every one. The sample shows around 2.1 million clones, just over 90% of them seen only once. Sequencing was carried out using naive CD8+ T cells from PBMCs. The source of these receptors is a man aged 18 to 35 in good health. Some clones in this sample may be carry-over from other donors' samples.

V is TRBV4-1 and J is TRBJ2-1; perhaps TRBD2 as D (6 bases). The V end lost 4 bases, the J end lost 6 bases, and 16 bases lay between the germline ends. The CDR3 extends over 15 amino acids. Germline assignment: CDR1 MGHRA and CDR2 YSYEKL. CDR3 sequence reads: CASSLSGLPGNEQFF. CDR3 coding DNA: TGCGCCAGCAGCCTTAGCGGCCTTCCGGGCAATGAGCAGTTCTTC.

The rearrangement links TRBV27 to TRBJ1-2, with 9 positions matching TRBD1. The junction had 8 bases not matched to a gene; V was cut back by 8 bases and J by 7 bases. The CDR3 extends over 13 amino acids. The germline V gene encodes CDR1 MNHEY and CDR2 SMNVEV (reference sequence). The CDR3 bases are TGTGCCAGCCAAGACAGGGGGTTGGGTGGCTACACCTTC. Translating it yields CASQDRGLGGYTF.

The rearrangement links TRBV9 to TRBJ2-2, with 11 bases lining up with TRBD1. Germline V lookup: CDR1 SGDLS, CDR2 YYNGEE. CDR3 length equals 15 residues. The ends lost 5 bases at V and 6 bases at J; junction bases unmatched: 6. In DNA, the CDR3 is TGTGCCAGCAGTCCCGGGACAGGGGGTTCCGGGGAGCTGTTTTTT. It translates to CASSPGTGGSGELFF. The full variable domain, completed using reference TRBV9 and TRBJ2-2, is DSGVTQTPKHLITATGQRVTLRCSPRSGDLSVYWYQQSLDQGLQFLIQYYNGEERAKGNILERFSAQQFPDLHSELNLSSLELGDSALYFCASSPGTGGSGELFFGEGSRLTVL.

The CDR3 protein is CASSYLGGDGIEFF. CDR3 DNA: TGTGCCAGCAGTTACTTGGGAGGGGATGGGATTGAGTTCTTC. The genes are TRBV6-5 and TRBJ2-1, with 7 bases fitting TRBD2. Unmatched junction bases numbered 11, after V lost 1 base and J lost 14 bases. The CDR3 totals 14 residues. Germline V gives CDR1 MNHEY, CDR2 SVGAGI.

V usage is TRBV14 and J usage is TRBJ2-5, with 7 bases fitting TRBD1. Trimming took 0 bases from V and 5 from J; bases not matched to a gene: 15. Germline V gene sequence: CDR1 SGHDN, CDR2 FVKESK. The CDR3 consists of 18 residues. This CDR3 reads CASSQDRGRGRVNETQYF. In DNA form, the CDR3 reads TGTGCCAGCAGCCAAGATCGGGGAAGGGGGCGCGTGAACGAGACCCAGTACTTC.

V gene TRBV28 combines with J gene TRBJ1-4, with 8 positions matching TRBD1. The CDR3 totals 19 residues. The V gene end was trimmed by 3 bases and the J gene end by 0 bases; junction bases not matched to a gene: 12. Germline CDR1 MDHEN, CDR2 SYDVKM. The CDR3 DNA reads TGTGCCAGCAGTTTCCTTCGGACAGGGACAGAGGCAACTAATGAAAAACTGTTTTTT. It is translated as CASSFLRTGTEATNEKLFF.

The chain couples TRBV7-6 to TRBJ2-7; 14 nucleotides line up with TRBD2. Germline V gene sequence: CDR1 SGHVS, CDR2 FNYEAQ. CDR3 length: 15 amino acids. Trimming took 5 bases from V and 4 from J; bases not matched to a gene: 4. CDR3 nucleotide sequence: TGTGCCAGCAGCCCGGGACTAGCGGGAGTTTACGAGCAGTACTTC. Protein product: CASSPGLAGVYEQYF. The complete variable domain, with remaining parts taken from reference TRBV7-6 and TRBJ2-7, reads GAGVSQSPRYKVTKRGQDVALRCDPISGHVSLYWYRQALGQGPEFLTYFNYEAQQDKSGLPNDRFSAERPEGSISTLTIQRTEQRDSAMYRCASSPGLAGVYEQYFGPGTRLTVT.